This T cell receptor (beta chain) came from a study of beta chain features in type 1 diabetes. Study results and limitations: Sequencing the cDNA could make cells with high TCR expression show up more than they should.

This clone was counted only a few times. Its antigen is as yet unknown. In germline, CDR1 is LNHDA, CDR2 SQIVND (reference sequence). Trimming at V came to 4 bases and at J to 6 bases, leaving 7 bases not matched to a gene. The CDR3 length is 14 residues. Of the isolated RNA, all was reverse transcribed, and so the sequenced material was expressed TCRB transcripts. Sequencing used immunoSEQ multiplex PCR; TCRdb keeps in-frame clones, though not all of them. Of some 220,000 clones in the sample, roughly a tenth are singletons; the top ten hold over 1%. This clonotype originated in a man aged 18 to 35 in good health. The V call is TRBV19, the J call TRBJ2-3, with TRBD2 matching 7 bases. The specimen was central memory CD4+ T cells from blood. CDR3 coding DNA: TGTGCCAGTAGTACGTCTAGCGGAGGGGATACGCAGTATTTT. This gives the protein CASSTSSGGDTQYF.